This TCR beta chain originates from a study of shared clonotypes between healthy human individuals. Study at large: A donor's plate count was three for CD4 naive and three for CD4 memory; CD8 naive had two and CD8 memory one.

General study points: Researchers sampled blood only, noting tissue repertoires likely differ.

Investigators spread the genomic DNA of each subset evenly over several immunoSEQ plates. On sorted subsets, replicate PCRs used 200 ng DNA, or tens of thousands of T cell genomes. Using immunoSEQ multiplex PCR, the repertoire was profiled, and TCRdb retains in-frame clones only, with some absent. The data contain approximately 740,000 clones, almost 95% of them singletons. V lost 6 bases to trimming and J lost 5 bases, with 8 bases between them. The CDR3 length is 11 residues. The V gene's germline CDR1 is ENHRY and CDR2 SYGVKD. Positively selected for CCR7, the CD45RO-negative cells used as naive CD8 cells excluded terminally differentiated effector memory CD45RA+ cells. Notes on this clone: Its antigen is undetermined.

The chain has TRBV10-3 and TRBJ2-7; D is unclear. Sequencing was done on a sample of naive CD8+ T cells sorted from blood. The clonotype originates from a man in his thirties or forties in good health. The CDR3 here is CAIRGGDEQYF. Written as DNA, the CDR3 is TGTGCCATCAGGGGTGGAGACGAGCAGTACTTC.